A selection of T cell receptor beta chains follows, all from one sample in a study of PD-1 blockade in classical Hodgkin lymphoma. Repertoires were generated with immunoSEQ multiplex PCR, while TCRdb's copy carries only in-frame clones and drops some. The table records over 35,000 clones, approximately 86% of them present only once. The sequences come from peripheral blood mononuclear cells (PBMCs), collected before the second cycle of nivolumab. The receptors were sampled from a human donor with classical Hodgkin lymphoma. CDR3s include the opening cysteine and the closing phenylalanine or tryptophan. The D gene is left open where the match is weak. Some rows have no size entry. The others give once, few or many, or a class for an expanded clone.

clone_size,v_call,j_call,d_call,cdr3_nt,cdr3_aa
.,TRBV27,TRBJ1-2,.,TGTGCCAGCAGTTTATGGCAGGGCGATGGCTACACCTTC,CASSLWQGDGYTF
.,TRBV28,TRBJ2-7,.,TGTGCCAGCAGTATAGGACAGGGAGGGTACGAGCAGTACTTC,CASSIGQGGYEQYF
.,TRBV29-1,TRBJ2-3,.,TGCAGCGTCGAATTCACAGATACGCAGTATTTT,CSVEFTDTQYF
.,TRBV10-3,TRBJ2-5,.,TGTGCCATCTCCCCAGGGCCGGAGACCCAGTACTTC,CAISPGPETQYF
few,TRBV5-1,TRBJ1-1,.,TGCGCCAGCAGCTTGGCATCCTTCGAGACTGAAGCTTTCTTT,CASSLASFETEAFF
.,TRBV9,TRBJ1-2,.,TGTGCCAGCAGCACACCTTCGCGACAGAACAACTATGGCTACACCTTC,CASSTPSRQNNYGYTF
.,TRBV27,TRBJ2-2,.,TGTGCCAGCAGTCCCCGACGGCCAGCGAACACCGGGGAGCTGTTTTTT,CASSPRRPANTGELFF
.,TRBV2,TRBJ2-1,TRBD2,TGTGCCAGCAGTGAAAATAGCGGGAGAATCAATGAGCAGTTCTTC,CASSENSGRINEQFF
.,TRBV7-9,TRBJ1-2,.,TGTGCCAGCACCCCTTCAATAGGGGGAGTAAAAGGCTACACCTTC,CASTPSIGGVKGYTF
.,TRBV19,TRBJ1-5,.,TGTGCCAGTAATACACGAGGGGGAGGTCAGCCCCAGCATTTT,CASNTRGGGQPQHF
.,TRBV28,TRBJ2-7,TRBD2,TGTGCCAGCACGATAGGCGGGAGTTACGAGCAGTACTTC,CASTIGGSYEQYF
.,TRBV27,TRBJ2-6,.,TGTGCCAGCAAAGACTACCGGGCGCAGGGGGCCAACGTCCTGACTTTC,CASKDYRAQGANVLTF
.,TRBV28,TRBJ2-7,.,TGTGCCAGCAGTCCCGGACGGCATACCTACGAGCAGTACTTC,CASSPGRHTYEQYF
once,TRBV5-5,TRBJ2-6,.,TGTGCCAGCAGCTTCATGACGGAATCTGGAGTCCTGACTTTC,CASSFMTESGVLTF
.,TRBV27,TRBJ1-3,.,TGTGCCAGCTCCACTCGGGAAAGCTCTGGAAACACCATATATTTT,CASSTRESSGNTIYF
.,TRBV14,TRBJ2-7,TRBD2,TGTGCCAGCAGCCAAGGCCTTCCGTGGGGGACTACCCTTGACGAGCAGTACTTC,CASSQGLPWGTTLDEQYF